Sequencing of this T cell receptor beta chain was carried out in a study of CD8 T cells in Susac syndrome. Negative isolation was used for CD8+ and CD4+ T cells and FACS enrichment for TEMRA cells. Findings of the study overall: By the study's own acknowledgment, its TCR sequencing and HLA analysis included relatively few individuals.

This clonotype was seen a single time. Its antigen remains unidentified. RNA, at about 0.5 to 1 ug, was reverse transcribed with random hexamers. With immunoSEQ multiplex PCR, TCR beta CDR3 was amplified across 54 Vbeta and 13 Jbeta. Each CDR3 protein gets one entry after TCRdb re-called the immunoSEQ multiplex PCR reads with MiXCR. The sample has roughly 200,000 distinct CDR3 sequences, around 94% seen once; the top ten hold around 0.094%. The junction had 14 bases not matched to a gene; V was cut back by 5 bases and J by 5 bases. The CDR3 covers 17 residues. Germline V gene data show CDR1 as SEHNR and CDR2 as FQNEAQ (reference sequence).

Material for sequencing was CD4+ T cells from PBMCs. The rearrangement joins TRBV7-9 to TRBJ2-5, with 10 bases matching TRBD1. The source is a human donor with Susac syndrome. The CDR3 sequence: CASSPDPRDRGEETQYF. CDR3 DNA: TGTGCCAGCAGCCCCGACCCCCGGGACAGGGGCGAGGAGACCCAGTACTTC.